The 27 T cell receptor beta chains reported below all come from one sample, sequenced in a study of OX40 agonist ivuxolimab in advanced cancers. TCRdb's copy holds only in-frame clones and misses some; the assay was immunoSEQ multiplex PCR. In the table there are about 88,000 clones, around 85% of which are singletons. Material: CD4+ or CD8+ T cells sorted from blood, obtained in a trial of the OX40 agonist ivuxolimab. Every receptor here comes from an adult with an advanced solid tumor such as melanoma, head and neck, liver or kidney cancer.

The V call is TRBV25-1, the J call TRBJ2-5; 10 bases map to TRBD1. The CDR3 is made up of 14 amino acids. With V trimmed by 5 bases and J by 4 bases, 4 bases remained unmatched. Looked up from germline, CDR1 is MGHDK and CDR2 is SYGVNS. The CDR3 region is CASSTRTGGETQYF. The CDR3 DNA reads as TGTGCCAGCAGTACACGGACAGGGGGAGAGACCCAGTACTTC.

The chain joins TRBV29-1 to TRBJ2-1; 10 nucleotides align to TRBD2. The CDR3 runs to 14 residues. J was trimmed by 7 bases and V by 4 bases; bases with no gene match: 7. CDR1 SQVTM and CDR2 ANQGSEA come from the germline V gene. The CDR3 reads CSVGAGGPGNEQFF. The CDR3 nucleotides are TGCAGCGTTGGAGCGGGAGGGCCGGGGAATGAGCAGTTCTTC.

A note on this clone: Other nucleotide sequences from this sample produce the same CDR3. This chain connects TRBV28 to TRBJ1-2; D might be TRBD1 (5 bases). V lost 4 bases and J lost 1, with 25 bases in between. CDR1 is MDHEN, CDR2 SYDVKM, per germline. CDR3 length equals 19 residues. In DNA, the CDR3 is TGTGCCAGCAGTTCGCTCTACACCCCTCAGGGAGCATATAACTATGGCTACACCTTC. Encoded protein: CASSSLYTPQGAYNYGYTF.

This sequence joins TRBV10-1 and TRBJ2-1, with a possible D match to TRBD1 (5 bases). CDR3 size: 13 residues. The V end was cut by 4 bases, the J end by 8 bases, with 12 bases between. CDR1 WNHNN and CDR2 SYGVQD come from the germline V gene (reference sequence). The CDR3 here is CASSVQGSHEQFF. The CDR3 DNA follows: TGCGCCAGCAGTGTCCAGGGTTCGCATGAGCAGTTCTTC.

J is TRBJ2-5 and V is TRBV5-1, with TRBD2 as a possible D gene (5 bases). The length of the CDR3 is 14 residues. CDR1 is SGHRS, CDR2 YFSETQ, per germline. Trimming cost V 3 bases and J 2 bases, with 11 bases left between them. The CDR3 loop reads CASSSRTGQETQYF. The CDR3 region has the DNA TGCGCCAGCAGCTCCAGGACTGGGCAAGAGACCCAGTACTTC.

This chain uses TRBV4-2 with TRBJ2-3; D assignment may be TRBD1 or TRBD2 (5 bases each). Trimming pared 6 bases from V and 0 bases from J, leaving 13 bases between. In germline, CDR1 is LGHNA, CDR2 YNFKEQ. The CDR3 length is 15 residues. CDR3 loop: CASRGGGASTDTQYF. The CDR3 DNA is TGTGCCAGCAGGGGTGGGGGAGCTAGCACAGATACGCAGTATTTT.

Notes on this clone: Its ends do not fully match the called genes, so a read error is possible. This sequence joins TRBV6-1 and TRBJ2-1; 7 bases map to TRBD1. The CDR3 length is 14 residues. The germline V gene encodes CDR1 MNHNS and CDR2 SASEGT. As DNA, the CDR3 is TGTGCCAGCAGCGAAGGGACAGACCGCAATGAGCAGTTCTTC. It yields the protein CASSEGTDRNEQFF.

The chain is built from TRBV7-3 and TRBJ1-3; no reliable D call. Germline assignment: CDR1 SGHTA and CDR2 FQGTGA. There are 13 residues in the CDR3. With 5 bases removed from V and 2 bases from J, the gap between germline ends came to 7 bases. CDR3 in amino acids: CASSAGTGNTIYF. In nucleotides, the CDR3 is TGTGCCAGCAGCGCCGGTACTGGAAACACCATATATTTT. The variable domain in full, completed from reference TRBV7-3 and TRBJ1-3, reads GAGVSQTPSNKVTEKGKYVELRCDPISGHTALYWYRQSLGQGPEFLIYFQGTGAADDSGLPNDRFFAVRPEGSVSTLKIQRTERGDSAVYLCASSAGTGNTIYFGEGSWLTVV.

The chain is built from TRBV6-1 and TRBJ1-1; no definite D call. In germline, CDR1 is MNHNS, CDR2 SASEGT. Trimming cost V 5 bases and J 8 bases, with 18 bases left between them. The CDR3 sequence is 14 residues long. CDR3: CASSWARTQPEAFF. The CDR3 bases are TGTGCCAGCAGTTGGGCGAGAACTCAGCCCGAAGCTTTCTTT.

This rearrangement joins TRBV6-5 to TRBJ1-6; possibly TRBD1 for D (6 bases). From germline, CDR1 is MNHEY and CDR2 SVGAGI. Trimming cost V 2 bases and J 6 bases, with 8 bases left between them. The CDR3 has 14 residues. In DNA, the CDR3 is TGTGCCAGCAGTTACGACAGGATTAATTCACCCCTCCACTTT. This codes for CASSYDRINSPLHF.

The chain employs TRBV4-1 and TRBJ2-7; D may correspond to TRBD1 or TRBD2 (6 bases each). Germline lookup yields CDR1 MGHRA and CDR2 YSYEKL. V shed 5 bases and J shed 9 bases, with 23 bases lying between them. The length of the CDR3 is 15 residues. The CDR3 sequence is CASSRGRTDEGLQYF. As DNA, the CDR3 is TGCGCCAGCAGCAGGGGGAGGACGGATGAAGGGCTGCAGTACTTC.

This clone has just one count. V gene TRBV11-2 combines with J gene TRBJ1-6; D is possibly TRBD1 (5 bases). CDR1 is SGHAT and CDR2 is FQNNGV in the germline V gene. The CDR3 covers 14 residues. The V end was cut by 5 bases, the J end by 9 bases, with 14 bases between. CDR3 sequence reads: CASSLLGQGSPLHF. CDR3 nucleotides: TGTGCCAGCAGCCTATTGGGGCAGGGTTCACCCCTCCACTTT.

The rearrangement uses TRBV11-2 and TRBJ2-7, with TRBD2 identical over 8 bases. V lost 5 bases, J lost 2 bases, and 5 bases stayed unmatched. This CDR3 spans 14 amino acids. Germline V gene sequence: CDR1 SGHAT, CDR2 FQNNGV. The CDR3 region has the DNA TGTGCCAGCAGCCGAGCGGGAGTCACCTACGAGCAGTACTTC. This codes for CASSRAGVTYEQYF.

This chain connects TRBV9 to TRBJ2-1; 11 positions match TRBD2. The CDR3 runs to 17 residues. Germline loops: CDR1 SGDLS, CDR2 YYNGEE. V dropped 0 bases and J dropped 6; count of bases not matched to a gene: 8. In DNA form, the CDR3 reads TGTGCCAGCAGCGTAGAGTTGGGGACTAGCGGTAGCAATGAGCAGTTCTTC. Translated: CASSVELGTSGSNEQFF. Using reference TRBV9 and TRBJ2-1 for the parts outside the CDR3, the full variable domain is DSGVTQTPKHLITATGQRVTLRCSPRSGDLSVYWYQQSLDQGLQFLIQYYNGEERAKGNILERFSAQQFPDLHSELNLSSLELGDSALYFCASSVELGTSGSNEQFFGPGTRLTVL.

The chain is built from TRBV6-5 and TRBJ2-1; 7 nucleotides match TRBD1. Per the germline V gene, CDR1 is MNHEY and CDR2 is SVGAGI. The CDR3 contains 14 residues. After removal of 6 bases from V and 6 bases from J, the junction contained 8 bases not matched to a gene. CDR3 sequence: CASSRQGQVNEQFF. The CDR3 coding sequence is TGTGCCAGCAGCCGACAGGGTCAGGTCAATGAGCAGTTCTTC.

This sequence joins TRBV15 and TRBJ1-4; D uncertain. This CDR3 is 12 amino acids long. The V and J ends lost 1 base and 5 bases respectively, with 2 bases between them. CDR1 and CDR2 (germline): LNHNV, YYDKDF (reference sequence). The chain's CDR3 is CATSRANEKLFF. CDR3 bases: TGTGCCACCAGCAGAGCGAATGAAAAACTGTTTTTT.

The table lists this clone with a count of one. The CDR3 nucleotides are TGTGCCAGCAGCTTGGGCGGGACAGTTAACTATGGCTACACCTTC. This gives the protein CASSLGGTVNYGYTF. The chain recombines TRBV5-6 with TRBJ1-2, with 7 bases matching TRBD1. Germline-derived CDR1 and CDR2 are SGHDT and YYEEEE. The ends lost 0 bases at V and 1 base at J; junction bases unmatched: 3. The CDR3 is 15 residues long.

The chain employs TRBV11-2 and TRBJ2-7; D might be TRBD1 (6 bases). Per germline, CDR1 SGHAT and CDR2 FQNNGV. Trimming pared 3 bases from V and 4 bases from J, leaving 10 bases between. This CDR3 has 13 residues. CDR3 in DNA: TGTGCCAGCAGCTTGGGACACCTGTACGAGCAGTACGTC. Translated: CASSLGHLYEQYV.

The chain recombines TRBV9 with TRBJ2-1; D is undetermined. Germline loops: CDR1 SGDLS, CDR2 YYNGEE. The CDR3 is 12 residues long. V lost 0 bases and J lost 7, with 5 bases in between. CDR3 nucleotides: TGTGCCAGCAGCGTAGCTCTAAATGAGCAGTTCTTC. Its protein product is CASSVALNEQFF.

J is TRBJ2-2 and V is TRBV6-5, with 7 bases matching TRBD2. V shed 4 bases, J shed 5 bases, and the junction held 7 bases outside the gene matches. The CDR3 is made up of 15 amino acids. Germline V CDR1 and CDR2: MNHEY, SVGAGI. The CDR3 sequence is CASSSGGRGTGELFF. The CDR3 nucleotides read TGTGCCAGCAGTTCAGGCGGGAGAGGAACCGGGGAGCTGTTTTTT.

V usage is TRBV27 and J usage is TRBJ2-3, with D possibly matching TRBD1 (5 bases). There are 14 residues in the CDR3. Trimming removed 5 bases at V and 6 bases at J, with 15 bases between. In germline, CDR1 is MNHEY, CDR2 SMNVEV (reference sequence). CDR3 in amino acids: CASSRGARWDTQYF. The CDR3 DNA follows: TGTGCCAGCAGTAGGGGCGCCCGCTGGGATACGCAGTATTTT.

The chain recombines TRBV5-1 with TRBJ1-1, with 7 bases fitting TRBD1. Germline CDR1 SGHRS, CDR2 YFSETQ. The CDR3 has 16 residues. The V and J ends lost 4 bases and 1 base, in that order; junction bases with no gene match: 10. The CDR3 is CASSRNSGQPNTEAFF. The CDR3 DNA sequence: TGCGCCAGCAGCAGGAACTCGGGACAGCCGAACACTGAAGCTTTCTTT.

This clone has a single count. The rearrangement joins TRBV28 to TRBJ2-2; TRBD1 or TRBD2 may be the D gene (6 bases each). The CDR3 is 15 amino acids. Deletions cut 3 bases from V and 4 bases from J, with 12 bases between. Germline lookup yields CDR1 MDHEN and CDR2 SYDVKM. CDR3 residues: CASSFGWGATGELFF. CDR3 bases: TGTGCCAGCAGTTTCGGCTGGGGGGCCACCGGGGAGCTGTTTTTT.

V usage is TRBV19 and J usage is TRBJ1-2; no clear D gene. Trimming removed 1 base from V and 6 bases from J, with 12 bases in between. Germline V lookup: CDR1 LNHDA, CDR2 SQIVND (reference sequence). The CDR3 loop spans 14 amino acids. This CDR3 reads CASSIGERSDGYTF. CDR3 sequence (DNA): TGTGCCAGTAGTATAGGGGAGCGTTCGGATGGCTACACCTTC.

A single count supports this clone. The V gene is TRBV29-1, the J gene TRBJ1-2; D gene uncertain. CDR1 and CDR2 from the germline V gene are SQVTM and ANQGSEA. Trimming removed 4 bases from V and 8 bases from J, with 23 bases in between. This CDR3 is 15 amino acids long. Here the CDR3 reads CSVGLEGSEITGYTF. For the CDR3, the DNA is TGCAGCGTTGGGTTGGAGGGATCAGAAATTACGGGCTACACCTTC.

The V and J genes are TRBV4-3 and TRBJ2-5; 7 nucleotides match TRBD2. CDR1 and CDR2 (germline): LGHNA, YSLEER. The CDR3 has 16 residues. The V gene end was trimmed by 4 bases and the J gene end by 4 bases; junction bases not matched to a gene: 12. The CDR3 loop is CASSRLADTRRETQYF. CDR3 DNA: TGCGCCAGCAGCCGCCTAGCGGACACGAGGCGAGAGACCCAGTACTTC.

The chain recombines TRBV7-9 with TRBJ2-3; the match to TRBD1 covers 8 bases. Germline assignment: CDR1 SEHNR and CDR2 FQNEAQ (reference sequence). CDR3 length: 14 residues. V shed 5 bases, J shed 4 bases, and the junction held 5 bases outside the gene matches. CDR3 coding DNA: TGTGCCAGCAGCATGGGACAGGTGGCAGATACGCAGTATTTT. This gives the protein CASSMGQVADTQYF.